This TCR beta chain was documented in a study of CD8 T cells in ankylosing spondylitis. Broader study findings: Disease-associated clones were reportedly significantly overrepresented in matched ankylosing spondylitis synovial fluid. Characteristic of ankylosing spondylitis blood, it appeared, was a TCR beta motif comprising 7 to 9 highly homologous variants.

This clonotype was detected many times. Its antigen is still unknown. TCRdb called the 5' RACE reads again in MiXCR, with one record for every CDR3 protein. The top ten clones hold 15% to 20% of a sample with about 390,000 distinct CDR3 sequences, 20% to 25% of them seen once. CDR3 length: 12 amino acids. Trimming took 3 bases from V and 6 from J, leaving 8 bases between them. The rearrangement uses TRBV12-3 or TRBV12-4 and TRBJ1-1; D remains ambiguous. The receptor comes from a male donor with ankylosing spondylitis. The sample comprised blood, either unsorted or a sorted T cell fraction (not recorded which). The CDR3 protein is CASSFRLSEAFF. The CDR3 DNA reads as TGTGCCAGCAGTTTTCGTCTCTCTGAAGCTTTCTTT.